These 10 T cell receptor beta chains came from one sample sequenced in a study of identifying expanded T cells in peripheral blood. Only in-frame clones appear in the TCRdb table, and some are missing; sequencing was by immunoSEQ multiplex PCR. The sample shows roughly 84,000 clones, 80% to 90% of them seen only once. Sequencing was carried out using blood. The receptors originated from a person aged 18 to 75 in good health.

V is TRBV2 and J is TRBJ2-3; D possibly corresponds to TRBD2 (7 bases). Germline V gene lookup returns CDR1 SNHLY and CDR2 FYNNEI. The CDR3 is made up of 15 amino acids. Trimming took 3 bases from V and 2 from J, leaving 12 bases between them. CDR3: CASSDAGASTDTQYF. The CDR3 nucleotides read TGTGCCAGCAGTGACGCGGGGGCCTCCACAGATACGCAGTATTTT.

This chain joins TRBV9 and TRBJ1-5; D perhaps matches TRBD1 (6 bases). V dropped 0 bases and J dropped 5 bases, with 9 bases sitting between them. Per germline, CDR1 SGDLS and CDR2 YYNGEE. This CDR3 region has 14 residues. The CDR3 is CASSVEDRDQPQHF. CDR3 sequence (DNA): TGTGCCAGCAGCGTAGAGGACAGAGATCAGCCCCAGCATTTT.

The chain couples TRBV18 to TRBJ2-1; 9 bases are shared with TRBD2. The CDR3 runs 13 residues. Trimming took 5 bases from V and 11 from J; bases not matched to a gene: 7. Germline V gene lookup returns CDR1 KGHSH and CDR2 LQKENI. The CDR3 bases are TGTGCCAGCTCAGCATCTAGCGGGATTCAGCAGTTCTTC. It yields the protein CASSASSGIQQFF. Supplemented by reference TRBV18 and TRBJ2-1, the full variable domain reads NAGVMQNPRHLVRRRGQEARLRCSPMKGHSHVYWYRQLPEEGLKFMVYLQKENIIDESGMPKERFSAEFPKEGPSILRIQQVVRGDSAAYFCASSASSGIQQFFGPGTRLTVL.

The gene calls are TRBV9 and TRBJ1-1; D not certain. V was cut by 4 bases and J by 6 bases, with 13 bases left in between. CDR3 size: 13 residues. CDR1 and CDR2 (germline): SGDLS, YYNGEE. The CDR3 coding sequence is TGTGCCAGCAGCTTATGGACTGATTCTGAAGCTTTCTTT. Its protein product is CASSLWTDSEAFF.

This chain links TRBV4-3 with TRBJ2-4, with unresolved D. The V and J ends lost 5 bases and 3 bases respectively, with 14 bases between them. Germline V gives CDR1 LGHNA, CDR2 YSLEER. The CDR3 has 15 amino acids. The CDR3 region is CASSNSMESKNIQYF. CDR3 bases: TGCGCCAGCAGCAATTCTATGGAGAGCAAAAACATTCAGTACTTC.

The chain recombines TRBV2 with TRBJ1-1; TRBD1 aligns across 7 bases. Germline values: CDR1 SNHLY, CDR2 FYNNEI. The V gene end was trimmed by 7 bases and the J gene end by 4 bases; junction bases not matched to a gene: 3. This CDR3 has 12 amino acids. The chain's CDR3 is CASNQGVTEAFF. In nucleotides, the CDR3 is TGTGCCAGCAATCAGGGGGTCACTGAAGCTTTCTTT.

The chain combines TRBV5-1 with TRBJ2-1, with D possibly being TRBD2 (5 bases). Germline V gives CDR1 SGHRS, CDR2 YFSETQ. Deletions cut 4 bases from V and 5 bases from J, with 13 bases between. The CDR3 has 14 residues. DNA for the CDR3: TGCGCCAGCAGCCTTTACGGGGTAGACAATGAGCAGTTCTTC. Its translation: CASSLYGVDNEQFF.

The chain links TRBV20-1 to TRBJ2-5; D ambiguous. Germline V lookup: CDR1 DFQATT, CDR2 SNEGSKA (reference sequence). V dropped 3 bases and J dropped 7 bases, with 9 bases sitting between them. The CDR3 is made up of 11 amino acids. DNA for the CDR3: TGCAGTGCTAGGGAGCGAGGGACCCAGTACTTC. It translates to CSARERGTQYF.

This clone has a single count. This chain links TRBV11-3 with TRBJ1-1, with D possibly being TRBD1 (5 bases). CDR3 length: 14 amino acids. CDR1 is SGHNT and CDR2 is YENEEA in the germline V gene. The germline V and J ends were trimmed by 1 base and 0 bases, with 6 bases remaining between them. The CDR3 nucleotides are TGTGCCAGCAGCTTAGGGGGCGTGAACACTGAAGCTTTCTTT. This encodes CASSLGGVNTEAFF.

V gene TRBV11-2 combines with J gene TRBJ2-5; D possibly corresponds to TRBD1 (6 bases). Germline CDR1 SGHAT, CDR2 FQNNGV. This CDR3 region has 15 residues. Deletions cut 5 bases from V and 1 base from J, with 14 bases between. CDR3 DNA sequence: TGTGCCAGCAGCGGCAGGGGTTGGGGCCAAGAGACCCAGTACTTC. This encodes CASSGRGWGQETQYF.